The 7 T cell receptor beta chains in this list originate from one sample, sequenced in a study of blood T cell repertoires in COVID-19 (dated by TCRdb to 2019 to 2021). The library came from the immunoSEQ multiplex PCR assay. The table comes from immuneACCESS by way of TCRdb, which keeps in-frame sequences with V and J called. Part of the clones is missing from these tables; in studies checked, under half for an unresolved V gene and the rest for unknown reasons. This sample gives about 220,000 clones in total; 80% to 85% of them show up just once. Of the sample, 3% to 3.5% falls within the top ten clones. Source material: peripheral blood. The receptors originated from a woman in her twenties or thirties who had recovered from COVID-19.

This chain uses TRBV28 with TRBJ2-1; TRBD2 agrees at 13 bases. Germline V CDR1 and CDR2: MDHEN, SYDVKM. V was clipped by 3 bases and J by 7 bases; unmatched bases: 6. The length of the CDR3 is 16 residues. In DNA, the CDR3 is TGTGCCAGCAGTTTCCTTGGACTAGCGGGAGTAAATGAGCAGTTCTTC. It yields the protein CASSFLGLAGVNEQFF.

Only a few counts were recorded for this clone. This chain links TRBV5-6 with TRBJ2-3; tentatively, D is TRBD2 (6 bases). Germline lookup yields CDR1 SGHDT and CDR2 YYEEEE. The CDR3 length is 16 residues. V dropped 4 bases and J dropped 4 bases, with 19 bases sitting between them. CDR3 protein: CASSPPRGIRPDTQYF. CDR3 sequence (DNA): TGTGCCAGCAGCCCACCCCGGGGGATTCGGCCAGATACGCAGTATTTT. Filled out from reference TRBV5-6 and TRBJ2-3, the complete variable domain reads DAGVTQSPTHLIKTRGQQVTLRCSPKSGHDTVSWYQQALGQGPQFIFQYYEEEERQRGNFPDRFSGHQFPNYSSELNVNALLLGDSALYLCASSPPRGIRPDTQYFGPGTRLTVL.

The chain combines TRBV12-3 or TRBV12-4 with TRBJ2-7; D may be TRBD2 (5 bases). The V end lost 3 bases, the J end lost 4 bases, and 10 bases lay between the germline ends. The CDR3 is 13 amino acids. The CDR3 here is CASSFDGLYEQYF. The CDR3 nucleotides read TGTGCCAGCAGTTTCGACGGACTTTACGAGCAGTACTTC.

V is TRBV29-1 and J is TRBJ1-3, with D tentatively TRBD1 (5 bases). Trimming removed 1 base from V and 4 bases from J, with 11 bases in between. Germline V CDR1 and CDR2: SQVTM, ANQGSEA. This CDR3 spans 14 amino acids. CDR3 protein: CSVEVQRGGNTIYF. CDR3 in DNA: TGCAGCGTTGAAGTCCAGCGGGGGGGAAACACCATATATTTT.

Written as DNA, the CDR3 is TGTGCCTGGAGTGGGGCGGGGGTGACCTACGAGCAGTACTTC. It codes for CAWSGAGVTYEQYF. This chain uses TRBV30 with TRBJ2-7; 7 nucleotides agree with TRBD2. CDR3 length equals 14 residues. The trim removed 1 base at V and 2 bases at J, leaving 5 bases unmatched. Per germline, CDR1 GTSNPN and CDR2 SVGIG (reference sequence).

The V gene is TRBV7-3, the J gene TRBJ2-3; D not certain. Germline CDR1 is SGHTA and CDR2 is FQGTGA. The CDR3 extends over 15 amino acids. V was trimmed by 5 bases and J by 0 bases, leaving 12 bases between them. CDR3 in DNA: TGTGCCAGCAGCCACCCAGGAACTAGCACAGATACGCAGTATTTT. It translates to CASSHPGTSTDTQYF.

The chain has TRBV28 and TRBJ2-7; D is possibly TRBD2 (6 bases). The CDR3 sequence is 17 residues long. V was trimmed by 2 bases and J by 1 base, leaving 18 bases between them. Germline CDR1 is MDHEN and CDR2 is SYDVKM. The CDR3, as DNA: TGTGCCAGCAGTTTAAAGCCGGGGGTGGACGTATCCTACGAGCAGTACTTC. The encoded protein is CASSLKPGVDVSYEQYF. The whole variable domain, filled in from reference TRBV28 and TRBJ2-7, reads DVKVTQSSRYLVKRTGEKVFLECVQDMDHENMFWYRQDPGLGLRLIYFSYDVKMKEKGDIPEGYSVSREKKERFSLILESASTNQTSMYLCASSLKPGVDVSYEQYFGPGTRLTVT.